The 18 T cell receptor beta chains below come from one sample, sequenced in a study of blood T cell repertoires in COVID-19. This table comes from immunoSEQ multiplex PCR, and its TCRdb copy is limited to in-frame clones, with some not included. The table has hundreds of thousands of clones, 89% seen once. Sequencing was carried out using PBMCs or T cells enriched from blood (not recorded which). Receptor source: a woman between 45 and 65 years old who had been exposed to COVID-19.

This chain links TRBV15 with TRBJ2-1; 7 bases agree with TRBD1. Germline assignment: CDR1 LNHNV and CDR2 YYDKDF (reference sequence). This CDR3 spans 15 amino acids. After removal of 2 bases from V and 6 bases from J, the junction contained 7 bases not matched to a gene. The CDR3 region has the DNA TGTGCCACCAGCAGACCCGGGACAGACCCCAATGAGCAGTTCTTC. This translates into CATSRPGTDPNEQFF.

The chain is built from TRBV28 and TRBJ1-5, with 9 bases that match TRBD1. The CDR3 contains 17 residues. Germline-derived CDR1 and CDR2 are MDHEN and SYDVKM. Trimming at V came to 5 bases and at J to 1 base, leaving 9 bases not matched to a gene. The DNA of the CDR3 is TGTGCCAGCAGTCCAACACCCGGACAGGGGAGCAATCAGCCCCAGCATTTT. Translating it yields CASSPTPGQGSNQPQHF.

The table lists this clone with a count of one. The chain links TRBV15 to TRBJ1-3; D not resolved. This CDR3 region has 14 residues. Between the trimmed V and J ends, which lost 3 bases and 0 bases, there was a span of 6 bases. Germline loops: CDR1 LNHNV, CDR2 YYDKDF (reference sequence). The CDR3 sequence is CATSREISGNTIYF. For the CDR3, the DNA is TGTGCCACCAGCAGGGAGATCTCTGGAAACACCATATATTTT.

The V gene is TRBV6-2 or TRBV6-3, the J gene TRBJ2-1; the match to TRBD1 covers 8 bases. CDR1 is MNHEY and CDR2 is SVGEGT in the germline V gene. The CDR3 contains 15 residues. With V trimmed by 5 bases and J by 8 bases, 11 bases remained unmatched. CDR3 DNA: TGTGCCAGCAGTGGACAGGGCAAGGGTTCGGATGAGCAGTTCTTC. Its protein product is CASSGQGKGSDEQFF.

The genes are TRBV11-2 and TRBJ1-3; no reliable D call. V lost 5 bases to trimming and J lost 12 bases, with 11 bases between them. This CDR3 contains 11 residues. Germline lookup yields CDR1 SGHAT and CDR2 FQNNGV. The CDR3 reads CASSPERSIYF. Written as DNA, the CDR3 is TGTGCCAGCAGCCCGGAAAGGAGCATATATTTT.

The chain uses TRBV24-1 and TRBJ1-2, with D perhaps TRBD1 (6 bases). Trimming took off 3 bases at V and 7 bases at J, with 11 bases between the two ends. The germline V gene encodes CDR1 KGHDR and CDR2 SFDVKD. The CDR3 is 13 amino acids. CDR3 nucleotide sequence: TGTGCCACCAGTGATCCGGGGACATCTGGCTACACCTTC. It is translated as CATSDPGTSGYTF.

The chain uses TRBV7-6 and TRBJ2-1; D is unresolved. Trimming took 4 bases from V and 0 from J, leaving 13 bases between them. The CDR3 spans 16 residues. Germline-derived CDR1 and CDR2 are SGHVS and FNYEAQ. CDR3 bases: TGTGCCAGCAGCTGGTCGGGTGCTCGCTCCTACAATGAGCAGTTCTTC. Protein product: CASSWSGARSYNEQFF.

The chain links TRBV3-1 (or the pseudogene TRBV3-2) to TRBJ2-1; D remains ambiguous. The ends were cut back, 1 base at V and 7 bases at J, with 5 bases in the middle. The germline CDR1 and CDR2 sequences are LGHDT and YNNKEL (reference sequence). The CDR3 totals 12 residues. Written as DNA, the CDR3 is TGTGCCAGCAGCCAAGTTTCGAATGAGCAGTTCTTC. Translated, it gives CASSQVSNEQFF.

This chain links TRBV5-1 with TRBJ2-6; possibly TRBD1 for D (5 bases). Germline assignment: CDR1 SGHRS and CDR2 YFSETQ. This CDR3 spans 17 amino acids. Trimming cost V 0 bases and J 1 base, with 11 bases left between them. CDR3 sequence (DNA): TGCGCCAGCAGCTTGGATGCAGGGCAGTCTGGGGCCAACGTCCTGACTTTC. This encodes CASSLDAGQSGANVLTF.

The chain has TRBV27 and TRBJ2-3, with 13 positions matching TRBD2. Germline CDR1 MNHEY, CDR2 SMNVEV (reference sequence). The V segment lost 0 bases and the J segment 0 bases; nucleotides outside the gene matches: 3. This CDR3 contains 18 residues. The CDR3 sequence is CASSLSLAGGLSTDTQYF. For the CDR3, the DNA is TGTGCCAGCAGTTTATCACTAGCGGGGGGGCTTAGCACAGATACGCAGTATTTT.

The CDR3 region has the DNA TGTGCCAGCGCGACAGGCAACACCGGGGAGCTGTTTTTT. Its translation: CASATGNTGELFF. The V and J genes are TRBV13 and TRBJ2-2; perhaps TRBD1 as D (6 bases). Germline CDR1 PRHDT, CDR2 FYEKMQ (reference sequence). Deletions cut 8 bases from V and 2 bases from J, with 9 bases between. The CDR3 is 13 amino acids.

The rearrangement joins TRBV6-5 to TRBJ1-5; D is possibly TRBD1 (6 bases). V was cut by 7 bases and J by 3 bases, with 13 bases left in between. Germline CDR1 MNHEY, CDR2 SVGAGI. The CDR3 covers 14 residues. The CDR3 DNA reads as TGTGCCAGCAACAGGGTAAATGTCAATCAGCCCCAGCATTTT. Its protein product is CASNRVNVNQPQHF.

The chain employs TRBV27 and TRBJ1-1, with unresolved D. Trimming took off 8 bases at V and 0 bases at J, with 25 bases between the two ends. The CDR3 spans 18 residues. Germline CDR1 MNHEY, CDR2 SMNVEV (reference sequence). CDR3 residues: CASRPGANHGVMNTEAFF. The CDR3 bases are TGTGCCAGCCGCCCGGGAGCCAACCATGGGGTTATGAACACTGAAGCTTTCTTT.

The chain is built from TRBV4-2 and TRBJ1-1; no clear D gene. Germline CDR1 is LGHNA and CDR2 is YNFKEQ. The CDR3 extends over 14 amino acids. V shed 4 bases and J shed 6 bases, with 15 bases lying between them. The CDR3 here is CASSLTRSDAEAFF. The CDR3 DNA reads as TGTGCCAGCAGCCTGACCCGAAGCGACGCTGAAGCTTTCTTT.

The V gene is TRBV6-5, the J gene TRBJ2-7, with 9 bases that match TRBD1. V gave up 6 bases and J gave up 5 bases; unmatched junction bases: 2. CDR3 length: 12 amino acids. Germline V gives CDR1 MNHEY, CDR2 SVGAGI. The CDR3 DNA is TGTGCCAGCAGACAGGGGGCCCACGAGCAGTACTTC. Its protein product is CASRQGAHEQYF.

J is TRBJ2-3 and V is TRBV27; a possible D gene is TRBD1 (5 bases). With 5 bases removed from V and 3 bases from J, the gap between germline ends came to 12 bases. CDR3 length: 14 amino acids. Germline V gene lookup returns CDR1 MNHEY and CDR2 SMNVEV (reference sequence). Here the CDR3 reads CASSTRQQTDTQYF. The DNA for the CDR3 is TGTGCCAGCAGTACTCGACAGCAGACAGATACGCAGTATTTT.

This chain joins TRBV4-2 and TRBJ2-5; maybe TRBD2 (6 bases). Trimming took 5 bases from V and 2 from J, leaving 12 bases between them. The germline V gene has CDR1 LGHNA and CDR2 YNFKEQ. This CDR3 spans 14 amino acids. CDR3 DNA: TGTGCCAGCAGCGCTCCCGGGAGTCAAGAGACCCAGTACTTC. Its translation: CASSAPGSQETQYF.

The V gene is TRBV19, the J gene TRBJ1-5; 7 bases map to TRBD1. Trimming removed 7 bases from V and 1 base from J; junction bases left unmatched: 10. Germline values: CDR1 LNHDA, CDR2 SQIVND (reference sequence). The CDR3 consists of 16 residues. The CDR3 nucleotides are TGTGCCAGTACAGCCTGGGACAGAGGGAGCAATCAGCCCCAGCATTTT. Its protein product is CASTAWDRGSNQPQHF. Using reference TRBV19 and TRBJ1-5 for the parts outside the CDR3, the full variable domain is DGGITQSPKYLFRKEGQNVTLSCEQNLNHDAMYWYRQDPGQGLRLIYYSQIVNDFQKGDIAEGYSVSREKKESFPLTVTSAQKNPTAFYLCASTAWDRGSNQPQHFGDGTRLSIL.